This T cell receptor (beta chain) is drawn from a study of identical twins. General observations from the study: Excess sharing by twins proved weaker in beta out-of-frame sequences.

As to this clonotype: Its antigen remains unknown.

MiXCR, applied by TCRdb to the 5' RACE reads, yields one record per CDR3 protein. The data show about 890,000 distinct CDR3 sequences, around an eighth seen once. The CDR3 has 16 amino acids. Unmatched junction bases numbered 9, after V lost 4 bases and J lost 8 bases. The germline V gene encodes CDR1 SEHNR and CDR2 FQNEAQ (reference sequence). This sample was also put to use in a study of yellow fever vaccine responses in identical twins.

The clonotype comes from a woman under 30 in good health. The chain links TRBV7-9 to TRBJ2-1; 12 bases align to TRBD2. The sample taken for sequencing was PBMCs. In DNA form, the CDR3 reads TGTGCCAGCAGCTCGGCGGCTAGCGGGGGGGGTCATGAGCAGTTCTTC. Its protein is CASSSAASGGGHEQFF.